The clone carrying this TCR beta chain has only a few counts. What it binds is not known. The sample comes from a study of T cells in Graves' hyperthyroidism and ophthalmopathy. As for the study in general: Peripheral blood was secured at the point of initial diagnosis, before any treatment.

Overall study findings and caveats: Ophthalmopathy was predicted by the model a median of approximately 6 months ahead of onset.

Clinical symptoms, serum thyroxine, TRAb, thyroid ultrasound and orbital computed tomography informed diagnoses. There were TCR beta CDR3 regions amplified from RNA transcripts. TCR CDR3 underwent first-round RT-PCR with the HTBI primer set. TCRdb re-analysed the multiplex PCR reads in MiXCR, keeping a single row per CDR3 protein. In the table there are some 500,000 distinct CDR3 sequences, approximately 25% of which are singletons. This CDR3 contains 17 residues. With V trimmed by 3 bases and J by 0 bases, 9 bases remained unmatched. Germline CDR1 is SGHRS and CDR2 is YFSETQ. The TCR comes from a young woman with Graves' ophthalmopathy. The sequenced material came from blood. The rearrangement joins TRBV5-1 to TRBJ2-1; 7 bases align to TRBD2. The CDR3 DNA sequence: TGCGCCAGCAGCTCCTCCCCTAGCGGAAGCTCCTACAATGAGCAGTTCTTC. Protein sequence: CASSSSPSGSSYNEQFF.